This is a list of T cell receptor beta chains from one sample in a study of blood T cell repertoires in COVID-19. Clones were sequenced by immunoSEQ multiplex PCR, and TCRdb holds only the in-frame ones, with some missing. The data hold approximately 440,000 clones, with approximately 88% observed a single time. The sequenced material came from peripheral blood. Source of these receptors: a woman aged 45-60 years with COVID-19, enrolled during active disease. CDR3s include the opening cysteine and the closing phenylalanine or tryptophan. D genes are given only for firm matches. A row's size may be missing; if present it is once, few, many or a size class.

j_call clone_size v_call d_call cdr3_nt cdr3_aa
TRBJ1-2 NA TRBV29-1 TRBD1 TGCAGCGCCGGACAGGGCGATAGCAACTATGGCTACACCTTC CSAGQGDSNYGYTF
TRBJ2-1 NA TRBV5-4 TRBD2 TGTGCCAGCAGCTTGGAAGGGACTAGCGTCGCTGAGCAGTTCTTC CASSLEGTSVAEQFF
TRBJ1-1 NA TRBV21-1 NA TGTGCCAGCAGCAAATCGGCAGGGCCAAGCGAGGTCACTGAAGCTTTCTTT CASSKSAGPSEVTEAFF
TRBJ2-7 NA TRBV27 NA TGTGCCAGCAGCCCGGGGGATTTCTACGAGCAGTACTTC CASSPGDFYEQYF
TRBJ1-6 NA TRBV28 NA TGTGCCAGCAGTCTTACAGGTTCTACGAGCTCCTATAATTCACCCCTCCACTTT CASSLTGSTSSYNSPLHF
TRBJ1-1 NA TRBV18 TRBD1 TGTGCCAGCTCACCGCAGGGGGCCGGCTATCGAGAGGGAGCTTTCTTT CASSPQGAGYREGAFF
TRBJ2-1 NA TRBV5-1 NA TGCGCCAGCAGCTTGGCCTTAGCTGGGGAGCAGTTCTTC CASSLALAGEQFF
TRBJ1-2 NA TRBV6-5 NA TGTGCCAGCAGCCTATTGCCCAGGGGCTACACCTTC CASSLLPRGYTF
TRBJ1-6 NA TRBV19 NA TGTGCCAGCATTGACAGGAACCAAAATTCACCCCTCCACTTT CASIDRNQNSPLHF
TRBJ1-1 once TRBV20-1 TRBD1 TGCAGTGCTAATGAGGGGGCAGACACTGAAGCTTTCTTT CSANEGADTEAFF
TRBJ1-1 NA TRBV25-1 NA TGTGCCAGCATGAACGACCCGACAGGCAGCATGAACACTGAAGCTTTCTTT CASMNDPTGSMNTEAFF
TRBJ2-2 NA TRBV12-3/TRBV12-4 NA TGTGCCAGCAGCCCAGGCACCGGGGAGCTGTTTTTT CASSPGTGELFF
TRBJ1-1 NA TRBV19 NA TGTGCCAGTAGTTACCCTGGGAGCAAAGCTTTCTTT CASSYPGSKAFF
TRBJ2-7 NA TRBV28 NA TGTGCCAGCAGTTTGTCGGGGGGCGTCGACGAGCAGTACTTC CASSLSGGVDEQYF
TRBJ1-1 NA TRBV6-6 NA TGTGCCAGCAGCCTTCCGACGGGGTTTAACACTGAAGCTTTCTTT CASSLPTGFNTEAFF
TRBJ1-5 NA TRBV7-6 TRBD1 TGTGCCAGCAGCTGGGGACAGCAGGACCCCCAGCATTTT CASSWGQQDPQHF
TRBJ2-2 NA TRBV9 NA TGTGCCAGCAGCACTTTCGGGACAACCAACACCGGGGAGCTGTTTTTT CASSTFGTTNTGELFF
TRBJ1-4 NA TRBV5-1 TRBD1 TGCGCCAGCAGCTCCACATATGGGACAGGGAGAAAAAAACTGTTTTTT CASSSTYGTGRKKLFF
TRBJ1-2 NA TRBV30 TRBD1 TGTGCCTGGTCCGGGACAGGTAATGGCTACACCTTC CAWSGTGNGYTF
TRBJ2-3 NA TRBV29-1 TRBD1 TGCAGCGTTGCCCGGACAGGGGGCATCCGGGATACGCAGTATTTT CSVARTGGIRDTQYF
TRBJ1-3 once TRBV6-6 TRBD1 TGTGCCAGCAGTCAGAATCCGGGACAGGGGGACCTAAGCTCTGGAAACACCATATATTTT CASSQNPGQGDLSSGNTIYF
TRBJ1-1 NA TRBV18 NA TGTGCCAGCTCAAGAGAGAACACTGAAGCTTTCTTT CASSRENTEAFF
TRBJ2-3 NA TRBV4-2 NA TGTGCCAGCAGCCAAGGTCTGGGGCCAAGCACAGATACGCAGTATTTT CASSQGLGPSTDTQYF
TRBJ1-5 once TRBV27 NA TGTGCCAGCCGTCATCGACAGGTTGCGTCCCAGCATTTT CASRHRQVASQHF
TRBJ1-4 few TRBV11-2 NA TGTGCCAGCAGCTTAGACCGAGGGACTAATGAAAAACTGTTTTTT CASSLDRGTNEKLFF
TRBJ1-6 NA TRBV30 NA TGTGCCTTCCTAAGGAGCGGGGGTAATTCACCCCTCCACTTT CAFLRSGGNSPLHF
TRBJ2-7 NA TRBV5-1 NA TGCGCCAGCAGCTTGCCCCCCAGCGAGCAGTACTTC CASSLPPSEQYF
TRBJ2-3 NA TRBV10-2 TRBD2 TGCGCCAGCGGGGGGAGCGGGATATACACAGATACGCAGTATTTT CASGGSGIYTDTQYF
TRBJ2-5 NA TRBV7-9 NA TGTGCCAGCAGCTTAAGGAGCACAGAGACCCAGTACTTC CASSLRSTETQYF
TRBJ2-2 NA TRBV3-1/TRBV3-2 NA TGTGCCAGCAGCCAAGTCGGCGGGACCGGCGGGGAGCTGTTTTTT CASSQVGGTGGELFF
TRBJ2-3 NA TRBV4-1 NA TGCGCCAGCAGCCAAGCGGGTTCCAGGGCTGCCGATACGCAGTATTTT CASSQAGSRAADTQYF
TRBJ2-3 NA TRBV6-5 NA TGTGCCAGCAGTTACGGGGGGGCTCTCCGTACAGATACGCAGTATTTT CASSYGGALRTDTQYF
TRBJ1-2 NA TRBV18 NA TGTGCCAGCTCACCCCAAATTGAGGGTGATGGCTACACCTTC CASSPQIEGDGYTF
TRBJ2-7 NA TRBV5-1 NA TGCGCCAGCAGCTTGGGACAGGCTGGAAGTTTTTTATACGAGCAGTACTTC CASSLGQAGSFLYEQYF
TRBJ1-4 NA TRBV6-6 TRBD1 TGTGCCAGCAGTCTAACGGGTCCAGGGGGGACCGCAACTAATGAAAAACTGTTTTTT CASSLTGPGGTATNEKLFF
TRBJ1-2 NA TRBV15 NA TGTGCCACCAGCAGAGCTAGCGGGACCTATGGCTACACCTTC CATSRASGTYGYTF
TRBJ2-3 NA TRBV19 NA TGTGCCAGTAGTATAGGCCCCCGACAGGCCGGGACAGATACGCAGTATTTT CASSIGPRQAGTDTQYF
TRBJ1-6 few TRBV9 NA TGTGCCAGCAGCTTAGACAGGCCTAATTCACCCCTCCACTTT CASSLDRPNSPLHF
TRBJ1-1 NA TRBV6-1 NA TGTGCCAGCAGTGAAGCGCTCAGAGGGACTGAAGCTTTCTTT CASSEALRGTEAFF
TRBJ2-3 NA TRBV7-2 TRBD2 TGTGCCAGCAGCTCCCTGACTAGCGGGGGGGAAGATACGCAGTATTTT CASSSLTSGGEDTQYF
TRBJ1-5 NA TRBV5-6 NA TGTGCCAGCAGCTTGAGAACAGGCCTCAATCAGCCCCAGCATTTT CASSLRTGLNQPQHF
TRBJ2-3 NA TRBV6-5 TRBD2 TGTGCCAGCAAACGGGCGGGGGGGATCCAAGATACGCAGTATTTT CASKRAGGIQDTQYF
TRBJ2-7 few TRBV4-1 NA TGCGCCAGCAGCCAGCCGGGGTCAAGGTACTACGAGCAGTACTTC CASSQPGSRYYEQYF
TRBJ1-1 NA TRBV5-6 NA TGTGCCAGCAGCTTCGGGGAGGCTGAAGCTTTCTTT CASSFGEAEAFF
TRBJ2-1 NA TRBV12-3/TRBV12-4 NA TGTGCCAGCAGTTTAAGTCGGGTTGGTGAGCAGTTCTTC CASSLSRVGEQFF
TRBJ1-5 NA TRBV18 NA TGTGCCAGCTCACCACTCCAGGAGGGTTGTCAGCCCCAGCATTTT CASSPLQEGCQPQHF
TRBJ1-5 NA TRBV9 TRBD1 TGTGCCAGCAGCCCGACAGGGGGTTACAATCAGCCCCAGCATTTT CASSPTGGYNQPQHF
TRBJ2-1 NA TRBV9 NA TGTGCCAGCAGCGACCGGGACAAAAGAGGGAATGAGCAGTTCTTC CASSDRDKRGNEQFF
TRBJ1-1 NA TRBV12-3/TRBV12-4 NA TGTGCCAGCAGGGGAGAGGACGGCACTGAAGCTTTCTTT CASRGEDGTEAFF
TRBJ2-7 once TRBV7-9 TRBD1 TGTGCCAGCAGCGCGACAGGGGGGGCCGAGTACTTC CASSATGGAEYF
TRBJ2-2 NA TRBV4-1 NA TGCGCCAGCAGCCAAGAGACGGGGGTTAGTGTCGGGGAGCTGTTTTTT CASSQETGVSVGELFF
TRBJ2-3 once TRBV5-1 TRBD1 TGCGCCAGCAGTTACCAGGGGGACCTAGACACAGATACGCAGTATTTT CASSYQGDLDTDTQYF